These 9 T cell receptor beta chains came from one sample sequenced in a study of cytomegalovirus exposure and HLA in healthy donors. PCR used 60 Vbeta primers and 13 Jbeta primers. The assay was immunoSEQ multiplex PCR, and TCRdb's table has in-frame clones only and misses some. The repertoire holds 75,000 to 100,000 clones, with roughly four fifths as singletons. Sequenced sample: PBMCs. These receptors came from a man aged 25 to 40 in good health and CMV-seronegative.

This chain joins TRBV5-5 and TRBJ1-1, with a tentative D call TRBD1 (5 bases). V gave up 4 bases and J gave up 5 bases, with 18 bases separating them. The CDR3 sequence is 15 residues long. Germline CDR1 reads SGHKS; CDR2 reads YYEKEE (reference sequence). CDR3 bases: TGTGCCAGCAGCGGAGGGACGATCTCCGGGACTGAAGCTTTCTTT. Residues: CASSGGTISGTEAFF.

The genes are TRBV4-1 and TRBJ1-6; D gene unclear. Trimming stripped 2 bases from V and 6 bases from J, with 11 bases between. This CDR3 has 15 residues. CDR1 is MGHRA, CDR2 YSYEKL, per germline. The CDR3 here is CASSQQQRINSPLHF. The CDR3 coding sequence is TGCGCCAGCAGCCAACAACAGCGGATTAATTCACCCCTCCACTTT.

Only a few counts were recorded for this clone. The same CDR3 is also encoded by other DNA sequences in this sample. The chain's CDR3 is CASSLGQNTGELFF. In DNA, the CDR3 is TGCGCCAGCAGCTTGGGACAGAACACCGGGGAGCTGTTTTTT. This chain uses TRBV5-1 with TRBJ2-2; D gene unclear. The CDR3 is made up of 14 amino acids. Germline V gene data show CDR1 as SGHRS and CDR2 as YFSETQ. Deletions cut 0 bases from V and 1 base from J, with 4 bases between.

The sample holds a few counts of this clone. The rearrangement uses TRBV10-3 and TRBJ2-7; D may be TRBD2 (5 bases). The germline V and J ends were trimmed by 2 bases and 6 bases, with 14 bases remaining between them. Germline CDR1 ENHRY, CDR2 SYGVKD. CDR3 length equals 14 residues. This chain's CDR3 is CAISERGYYSEQYF. The CDR3 DNA reads as TGTGCCATCAGTGAGCGGGGTTATTACTCCGAGCAGTACTTC.

This sequence joins TRBV27 and TRBJ2-7; D might be TRBD1 (6 bases). Per germline, CDR1 MNHEY and CDR2 SMNVEV (reference sequence). V was clipped by 6 bases and J by 6 bases, with 18 bases between them. The CDR3 covers 14 residues. The CDR3 here is CASSRGARGSEQYF. The CDR3 coding sequence is TGTGCCAGCAGCCGTGGGGCTAGGGGGTCCGAGCAGTACTTC.

The gene calls are TRBV18 and TRBJ2-7; TRBD1 matches at 7 bases. With V trimmed by 2 bases and J by 0 bases, 4 bases remained unmatched. Germline V gives CDR1 KGHSH, CDR2 LQKENI. The CDR3 consists of 15 residues. The CDR3 DNA follows: TGTGCCAGCTCACCAGAGACAGGGAGCTCCTACGAGCAGTACTTC. This codes for CASSPETGSSYEQYF.

This sequence joins TRBV6-1 and TRBJ1-2; tentative D call: TRBD1 (5 bases). Germline CDR1 MNHNS, CDR2 SASEGT. Trimming removed 7 bases at V and 1 base at J, with 13 bases between. The CDR3 totals 14 residues. DNA of the CDR3: TGTGCCAGCACCAAGGACATGATTAACTATGGCTACACCTTC. Protein product: CASTKDMINYGYTF.

The chain couples TRBV18 to TRBJ1-1; D is possibly TRBD1 (5 bases). The CDR3 has 16 amino acids. Germline loops: CDR1 KGHSH, CDR2 LQKENI. Trimming took 0 bases from V and 5 from J, leaving 16 bases between them. As DNA, the CDR3 is TGTGCCAGCTCACCACCGAATCAGGGTATGAGGACTGAAGCTTTCTTT. This encodes CASSPPNQGMRTEAFF.

A remark on this clone: Relative to the germline gene, one junction end is altered; a read error may explain this. The V and J genes are TRBV11-3 and TRBJ2-5; D might be TRBD1 (7 bases). Per the germline V gene, CDR1 is SGHNT and CDR2 is YENEEA. The CDR3 consists of 13 residues. CDR3 sequence reads: CASSQGDSSRGDF. DNA for the CDR3: TGTGCCAGCAGCCAGGGGGACAGCTCTAGGGGGGACTTC.